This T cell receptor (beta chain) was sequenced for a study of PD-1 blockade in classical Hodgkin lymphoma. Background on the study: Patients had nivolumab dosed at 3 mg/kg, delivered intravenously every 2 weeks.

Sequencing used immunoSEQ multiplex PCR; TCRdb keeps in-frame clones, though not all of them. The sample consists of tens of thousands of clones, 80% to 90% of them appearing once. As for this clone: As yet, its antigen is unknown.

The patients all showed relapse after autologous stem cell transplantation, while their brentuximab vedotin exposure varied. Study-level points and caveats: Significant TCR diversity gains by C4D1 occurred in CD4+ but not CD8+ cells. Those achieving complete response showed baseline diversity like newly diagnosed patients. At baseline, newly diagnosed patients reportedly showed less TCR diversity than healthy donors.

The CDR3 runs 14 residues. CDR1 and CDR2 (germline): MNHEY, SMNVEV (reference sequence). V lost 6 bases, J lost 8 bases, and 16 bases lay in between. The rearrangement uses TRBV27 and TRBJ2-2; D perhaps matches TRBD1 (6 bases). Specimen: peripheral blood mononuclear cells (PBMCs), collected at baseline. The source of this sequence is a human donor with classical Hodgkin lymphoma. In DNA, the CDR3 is TGTGCCAGCAGCCCACAGGGCATCGGGGGGGAGCTGTTTTTT. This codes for CASSPQGIGGELFF.